One and the same sample provided the 22 T cell receptor beta chains below, sequenced in a study of blood T cells in healthy people across ages. A J-beta primer mix and a sample-barcoded 5' primer were used in a second PCR of about 7 to 12 cycles. TCRdb passed the 5' RACE reads through MiXCR, listing each CDR3 protein once. Of about 1 million distinct CDR3 sequences in the sample, approximately 25% are singletons; the top ten hold 0.75%. The same sample was also studied in work on T cells of mothers and their children.

Sequencing was performed on blood. Receptor source: a girl aged 2 to 10 in good health.

The chain has TRBV5-1 and TRBJ2-5; TRBD1 might be the D (6 bases). CDR1 and CDR2 from the germline V gene are SGHRS and YFSETQ. This CDR3 has 13 residues. Trimming left V 3 bases short and J 2 bases short, with 8 bases between. CDR3 sequence reads: CASSWDTQETQYF. DNA of the CDR3: TGCGCCAGCAGCTGGGACACTCAAGAGACCCAGTACTTC.

This clonotype was observed a few times. The chain carries TRBV29-1 and TRBJ2-1; possible D gene TRBD1, 6 bases. The germline V and J ends were trimmed by 7 bases and 6 bases, with 13 bases remaining between them. CDR1 and CDR2 (germline): SQVTM, ANQGSEA. The CDR3 consists of 12 residues. Here the CDR3 reads CSGYEGGNEQFF. DNA of the CDR3: TGCAGCGGATATGAAGGGGGCAATGAGCAGTTCTTC.

The genes are TRBV13 and TRBJ2-5; weak D call: TRBD2 (5 bases). The DNA end is more similar to TRBJ2-7, so the J call may be wrong. This CDR3 region has 17 residues. Germline loops: CDR1 PRHDT, CDR2 FYEKMQ (reference sequence). In nucleotides, the CDR3 is TGTGCCAGCAGCTTAGGCGGTGCGAGCGGAACCCCCTACGAGCAGTACTTC. Translating it yields CASSLGGASGTPYEQYF.

This clonotype was picked up many times. At one of its ends the junction is not consistent with the germline gene, which may arise from a read error. This chain joins TRBV5-1 and TRBJ2-3, with TRBD2 as a possible D gene (6 bases). The CDR3 is made up of 15 amino acids. CDR1 and CDR2 from the germline V gene are SGHRS and YFSETQ. The CDR3 is CASSLGGASTDTQYF. CDR3 nucleotides: TGTGCCAGCAGCTTAGGCGGGGCTAGCACAGATACGCAGTATTTT.

This chain uses TRBV27 with TRBJ2-1; possibly TRBD2 for D (6 bases). The J call may be incorrect, as the DNA end agrees better with TRBJ2-5. CDR3 length: 15 amino acids. The V gene's germline CDR1 is MNHEY and CDR2 SMNVEV (reference sequence). The CDR3 spells CASSLLPGGGETQYF. The CDR3 DNA reads TGTGCCAGCAGTTTATTGCCAGGAGGAGGGGAGACCCAGTACTTC.

J is TRBJ2-5 and V is TRBV11-1; D is tentatively TRBD1 or TRBD2 (5 bases each). The CDR3 length is 16 residues. Germline values: CDR1 SGHAT, CDR2 FQDESV (reference sequence). V shed 5 bases and J shed 6 bases, with 22 bases lying between them. CDR3 protein: CASSLLRDPLRQTQYF. The CDR3 nucleotides read TGTGCCAGCAGCCTACTCCGGGACCCCCTCCGGCAGACCCAGTACTTC.

This clonotype was seen only once. The chain employs TRBV20-1 and TRBJ2-3; D is uncertain. The length of the CDR3 is 14 residues. Germline values: CDR1 DFQATT, CDR2 SNEGSKA (reference sequence). V was shortened by 2 bases and J by 2 bases, with 11 bases between the two germline ends. CDR3 loop: CSARRWDFTDTQYF. CDR3 DNA: TGCAGTGCTAGACGTTGGGATTTCACAGATACGCAGTATTTT.

This clonotype was counted between two and nine times. The CDR3 nucleotides read TGTGCCAGCAAATCGGGACAGGGCCACGAGCAGTACTTC. Protein product: CASKSGQGHEQYF. J is TRBJ2-1 and V is TRBV7-9; 9 nucleotides agree with TRBD1. The end of the DNA fits TRBJ2-7 better, so the J call may be wrong. The CDR3 length is 13 residues. CDR1 and CDR2 (germline): SEHNR, FQNEAQ (reference sequence).

This clonotype showed up just a few times. The J gene is TRBJ2-5, the V gene TRBV5-1; D tentatively reads TRBD1 or TRBD2 (5 bases each). The J call may be mistaken, given a closer DNA end match to TRBJ2-1. Germline CDR1 and CDR2: SGHRS and YFSETQ. The CDR3 consists of 14 residues. CDR3 in DNA: TGCGCCAGCAGCTTGGAGGGGACCACCAATGAGCAGTTCTTC. Its translation: CASSLEGTTNEQFF.

This clonotype was seen a handful of times. CDR3 residues: CSVEDQGWGYTF. In DNA form, the CDR3 reads TGCAGCGTTGAAGATCAGGGTTGGGGCTACACCTTC. The chain recombines TRBV29-1 with TRBJ1-2, with D possibly being TRBD1 (5 bases). V lost 0 bases, J lost 8 bases, and 10 bases lay in between. The CDR3 extends over 12 amino acids. Looked up from germline, CDR1 is SQVTM and CDR2 is ANQGSEA.

This clonotype was detected once. This clone may be a read error of a much larger clone one base away. The chain has TRBV6-5 and TRBJ2-7, with D possibly matching TRBD1 (5 bases). V lost 0 bases, J lost 4 bases, and 7 bases lay in between. The germline CDR1 and CDR2 sequences are MNHEY and SVGAGI. This CDR3 has 13 residues. The DNA of the CDR3 is TGTGCCAGCAGTTACTCGAAGGGGTACGAGCAGTACGTC. Translated, it gives CASSYSKGYEQYV.

The CDR3 sequence is CATTGTDINTGELFF. The CDR3 DNA reads TGTGCCACCACCGGGACAGACATCAACACCGGGGAGCTGTTTTTT. The chain links TRBV24-1 to TRBJ2-2; 7 bases are shared with TRBD1. The CDR3 is made up of 15 amino acids. CDR1 KGHDR and CDR2 SFDVKD come from the germline V gene. Trimming removed 8 bases from V and 2 bases from J; junction bases left unmatched: 7.

The chain has TRBV20-1 and TRBJ1-6; the match to TRBD1 covers 7 bases. This CDR3 spans 20 amino acids. CDR1 is DFQATT, CDR2 SNEGSKA, per germline (reference sequence). Losses at the gene ends were 3 bases for V and 0 bases for J; bases not matched to a gene: 17. This CDR3 is CSARLPVGTEVNSYNSPLHF. For the CDR3, the DNA is TGCAGTGCTAGGCTTCCTGTAGGGACAGAGGTTAACTCCTATAATTCACCCCTCCACTTT.

This clonotype has only one observation. The V and J genes are TRBV12-3 or TRBV12-4 and TRBJ1-5; D might be TRBD1 (5 bases). The CDR3 totals 13 residues. V was shortened by 3 bases and J by 8 bases, with 11 bases between the two germline ends. The CDR3 DNA reads as TGTGCCAGCAGTTTGCGGCCCAGGGAGCCCCAGCATTTT. It codes for CASSLRPREPQHF.

In DNA, the CDR3 is TGTGCCAGCAGCTCAAGCGCCGGGACAGGGGGCACTGGGGCCAACGTCCTGACTTTC. Protein: CASSSSAGTGGTGANVLTF. The V call is TRBV13, the J call TRBJ2-6, with 12 bases that match TRBD1. V was pared by 4 bases and J by 2 bases, with 9 bases of the junction left unmatched. CDR1 is PRHDT and CDR2 is FYEKMQ in the germline V gene (reference sequence). CDR3 length: 19 amino acids. The entire variable domain, with the rest obtained from reference TRBV13 and TRBJ2-6, is as follows: AAGVIQSPRHLIKEKRETATLKCYPIPRHDTVYWYQQGPGQDPQFLISFYEKMQSDKGSIPDRFSAQQFSDYHSELNMSSLELGDSALYFCASSSSAGTGGTGANVLTFGAGSRLTVL.

In this sample, this clonotype turned up a few times. The V call is TRBV28, the J call TRBJ2-2; 11 nucleotides line up with TRBD2. Unmatched junction bases numbered 8, after V lost 5 bases and J lost 0 bases. The CDR3 has 18 residues. Germline V gives CDR1 MDHEN, CDR2 SYDVKM. In DNA form, the CDR3 reads TGTGCCAGCAGTACCCCAGGACTAGCGGGCCCGAACACCGGGGAGCTGTTTTTT. Encoded protein: CASSTPGLAGPNTGELFF.

This clonotype was observed a handful of times. The chain couples TRBV9 to TRBJ2-3; D possibly corresponds to TRBD2 (6 bases). Germline CDR1 is SGDLS and CDR2 is YYNGEE. Trimming took 7 bases from V and 3 from J, leaving 15 bases between them. This CDR3 comprises 14 residues. Written as DNA, the CDR3 is TGTGCCAGCCGGCGTCGGGAGACTACAGATACGCAGTATTTT. Residues: CASRRRETTDTQYF.

In regard to this clonotype: An end of the junction differs from the germline gene, which may be a read error. The J gene is TRBJ2-3, the V gene TRBV7-7; the D is unclear. The CDR3 contains 13 residues. CDR1 is SSHAT, CDR2 FNYEAQ, per germline (reference sequence). The CDR3 spells CASSLSALDTQYF. CDR3 sequence (DNA): TGTGCTAGCAGCTTAAGCGCTTTGGATACGCAGTATTTT.

The CDR3 DNA sequence: TGTGCCATAGCAGACACAGATACGCAGTATTTT. Encoded protein: CAIADTDTQYF. The V gene is TRBV25-1, the J gene TRBJ2-3; no definite D call. V shed 10 bases and J shed 2 bases, with 7 bases lying between them. The CDR3 contains 11 residues. Germline lookup yields CDR1 MGHDK and CDR2 SYGVNS. Variable domain in full (rest from reference TRBV25-1 and TRBJ2-3): EADIYQTPRYLVIGTGKKITLECSQTMGHDKMYWYQQDPGMELHLIHYSYGVNSTEKGDLSSESTVSRIRTEHFPLTLESARPSHTSQYLCAIADTDTQYFGPGTRLTVL.

The gene calls are TRBV7-9 and TRBJ2-5; possibly TRBD2 for D (5 bases). The CDR3 runs to 15 residues. V gave up 5 bases and J gave up 2 bases, with 15 bases separating them. Germline V CDR1 and CDR2: SEHNR, FQNEAQ (reference sequence). CDR3 in amino acids: CASSPRARDQETQYF. The CDR3 DNA follows: TGTGCCAGCAGCCCGCGGGCCAGAGATCAAGAGACCCAGTACTTC. Full variable domain (outside the CDR3, taken from reference TRBV7-9 and TRBJ2-5): DTGVSQNPRHKITKRGQNVTFRCDPISEHNRLYWYRQTLGQGPEFLTYFQNEAQLEKSRLLSDRFSAERPKGSFSTLEIQRTEQGDSAMYLCASSPRARDQETQYFGPGTRLLVL.

The chain carries TRBV20-1 and TRBJ2-1; weak D call: TRBD1 (5 bases). There are 17 residues in the CDR3. V was cut by 0 bases and J by 2 bases, with 17 bases left in between. In germline, CDR1 is DFQATT, CDR2 SNEGSKA (reference sequence). Here the CDR3 DNA reads TGCAGTGCTAGAGATTCGTTTAAGGGGATCACCTACAATGAGCAGTTCTTC. Its translation: CSARDSFKGITYNEQFF.

The V call is TRBV12-3 or TRBV12-4, the J call TRBJ2-1; 11 nucleotides agree with TRBD1. The CDR3 totals 17 residues. Germline trimming cut 0 bases from V and 10 bases from J; bases unmatched to any gene: 11. CDR3 coding DNA: TGTGCCAGCAGTTTAGCGGTCGGACAGGGGGCTTCGAAGGAGCAGTTCTTC. Protein sequence: CASSLAVGQGASKEQFF.